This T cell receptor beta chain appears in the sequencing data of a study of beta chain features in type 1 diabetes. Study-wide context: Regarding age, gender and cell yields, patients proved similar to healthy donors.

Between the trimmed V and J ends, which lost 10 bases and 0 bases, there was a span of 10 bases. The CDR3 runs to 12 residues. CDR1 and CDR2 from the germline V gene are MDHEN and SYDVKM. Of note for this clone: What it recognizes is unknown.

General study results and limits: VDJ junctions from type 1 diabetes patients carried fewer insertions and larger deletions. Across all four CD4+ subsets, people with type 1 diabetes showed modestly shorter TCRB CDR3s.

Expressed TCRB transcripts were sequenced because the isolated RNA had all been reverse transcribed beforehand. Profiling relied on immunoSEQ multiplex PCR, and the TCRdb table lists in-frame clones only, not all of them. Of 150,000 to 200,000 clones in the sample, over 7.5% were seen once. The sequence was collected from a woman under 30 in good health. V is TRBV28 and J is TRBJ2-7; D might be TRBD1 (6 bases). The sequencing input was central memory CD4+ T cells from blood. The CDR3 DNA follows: TGTGCCATACAGGACAGCTCCTACGAGCAGTACTTC. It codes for CAIQDSSYEQYF. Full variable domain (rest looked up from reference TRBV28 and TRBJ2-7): DVKVTQSSRYLVKRTGEKVFLECVQDMDHENMFWYRQDPGLGLRLIYFSYDVKMKEKGDIPEGYSVSREKKERFSLILESASTNQTSMYLCAIQDSSYEQYFGPGTRLTVT.